The 32 T cell receptor beta chains reported below all come from one sample, sequenced in a study of Tregs in tolerant kidney transplant recipients. Using immunoSEQ multiplex PCR, the repertoire was profiled, and TCRdb retains in-frame clones only, with some absent. The sample contains around 230,000 clones, around 82% of which appear only once. Material: CD4+ T cells from blood. All receptors derive from a human donor in good health.

The CDR3 protein is CASSLAGTGGDTIYF. In DNA form, the CDR3 reads TGCGCCAGCAGCCTTGCTGGGACAGGAGGGGACACCATATATTTT. The genes are TRBV5-1 and TRBJ1-3; TRBD1 aligns across 8 bases. Germline CDR1 is SGHRS and CDR2 is YFSETQ. V trimming: 4 bases; J trimming: 8 bases; junction bases outside the gene matches: 11. The CDR3 spans 15 residues.

This chain links TRBV6-5 with TRBJ2-7; D is possibly TRBD1 (6 bases). From germline, CDR1 is MNHEY and CDR2 SVGAGI. V was trimmed by 7 bases and J by 1 base, leaving 11 bases between them. CDR3 size: 13 residues. The CDR3 DNA follows: TGTGCCAGCATTCTAAGGGGGTCCTACGAGCAGTACTTC. Protein sequence: CASILRGSYEQYF.

The chain uses TRBV5-1 and TRBJ2-3; no definite D call. Germline-derived CDR1 and CDR2 are SGHRS and YFSETQ. This CDR3 is 14 amino acids long. The V gene lost 1 base and the J gene lost 1 base, with 7 bases spanning the gap. In nucleotides, the CDR3 is TGCGCCAGCAGCTTGAGCTTTGGCACAGATACGCAGTATTTT. Translation gives CASSLSFGTDTQYF.

This clone was observed a single time. This sequence joins TRBV6-5 and TRBJ1-3; 10 nucleotides align to TRBD1. This CDR3 comprises 15 residues. V was clipped by 7 bases and J by 3 bases; unmatched bases: 6. Germline CDR1 and CDR2: MNHEY and SVGAGI. Here the CDR3 DNA reads TGTGCCAGCACAGCGGGACAGGGGAATGGAAACACCATATATTTT. Its protein product is CASTAGQGNGNTIYF.

This chain connects TRBV6-5 to TRBJ2-7; 12 nucleotides match TRBD2. This CDR3 has 15 amino acids. CDR1 and CDR2 (germline): MNHEY, SVGAGI. The J segment lost 5 bases and the V segment lost 4 bases, leaving 6 bases of the junction unmatched. The CDR3 DNA is TGTGCCAGCAGTTCTGGGACTAGCGGGCTCGACGAGCAGTACTTC. This encodes CASSSGTSGLDEQYF.

The chain recombines TRBV28 with TRBJ1-2, with a tentative D call TRBD1 (6 bases). The CDR3 totals 13 residues. Germline assignment: CDR1 MDHEN and CDR2 SYDVKM. The V gene lost 7 bases and the J gene lost 2 bases, with 11 bases spanning the gap. CDR3 sequence (DNA): TGTGCCAGCAATTCAGGGGCGAACTATGGCTACACCTTC. Protein: CASNSGANYGYTF.

The CDR3 spells CASSEGADGWEQYF. DNA for the CDR3: TGTGCCAGCAGTGAGGGGGCCGACGGTTGGGAGCAGTACTTC. The chain employs TRBV6-1 and TRBJ2-7; the D gene is possibly TRBD1 (6 bases). Trimming removed 3 bases at V and 7 bases at J, with 16 bases between. This CDR3 is built from 14 residues. The germline V gene encodes CDR1 MNHNS and CDR2 SASEGT.

The chain is built from TRBV5-5 and TRBJ1-6; maybe TRBD1 (5 bases). Germline-derived CDR1 and CDR2 are SGHKS and YYEKEE (reference sequence). Trimming stripped 0 bases from V and 7 bases from J, with 11 bases between. The length of the CDR3 is 15 residues. CDR3 DNA sequence: TGTGCCAGCAGCTTGGGGCAGGGAAGCAATTCACCCCTCCACTTT. This encodes CASSLGQGSNSPLHF.

This chain joins TRBV11-2 and TRBJ1-1; unclear D gene. The V end was cut by 4 bases, the J end by 0 bases, with 12 bases between. The CDR3 contains 15 residues. Germline lookup yields CDR1 SGHAT and CDR2 FQNNGV. The CDR3 nucleotides are TGTGCCAGCAGCTGGAACGGAGCAATGAACACTGAAGCTTTCTTT. Protein sequence: CASSWNGAMNTEAFF. The entire variable domain, with the rest obtained from reference TRBV11-2 and TRBJ1-1, is as follows: EAGVAQSPRYKIIEKRQSVAFWCNPISGHATLYWYQQILGQGPKLLIQFQNNGVVDDSQLPKDRFSAERLKGVDSTLKIQPAKLEDSAVYLCASSWNGAMNTEAFFGQGTRLTVV.

J is TRBJ2-2 and V is TRBV19; 11 nucleotides align to TRBD2. Unmatched junction bases numbered 3, after V lost 11 bases and J lost 1 base. Germline-derived CDR1 and CDR2 are LNHDA and SQIVND (reference sequence). The CDR3 is 14 residues long. CDR3: CAGGLAGNTGELFF. Here the CDR3 DNA reads TGTGCCGGCGGACTAGCGGGGAACACCGGGGAGCTGTTTTTT.

This clone was detected once. Lacking the conserved final phenylalanine or tryptophan, this CDR3 likely reflects a read error. This chain joins TRBV7-3 and TRBJ1-2; no reliable D call. Germline CDR1 reads SGHTA; CDR2 reads FQGTGA. Trimming stripped 4 bases from V and 8 bases from J, with 11 bases between. The length of the CDR3 is 12 residues. The CDR3 DNA follows: TGTGCCAGCAGCTCCCGGGCCTTAGGCTACACCCTC. It specifies CASSSRALGYTL.

The rearrangement uses TRBV11-2 and TRBJ2-1, with 9 bases aligning to TRBD1. There are 15 residues in the CDR3. Germline trimming cut 8 bases from V and 3 bases from J; bases unmatched to any gene: 8. Germline CDR1 reads SGHAT; CDR2 reads FQNNGV. The CDR3 region is CASRSPGQGYNEQFF. CDR3 DNA sequence: TGTGCCAGCCGCTCCCCGGGACAGGGCTACAATGAGCAGTTCTTC.

The gene calls are TRBV6-1 and TRBJ1-3; 8 positions match TRBD1. V lost 6 bases to trimming and J lost 8 bases; unmatched junction nucleotides: 6. Germline CDR1 reads MNHNS; CDR2 reads SASEGT. CDR3 length equals 13 residues. The CDR3 sequence is CASRGQVMDTIYF. The CDR3 nucleotides are TGTGCCAGCAGGGGACAGGTTATGGACACCATATATTTT.

The chain couples TRBV5-1 to TRBJ2-1, with TRBD1 matching over 7 bases. The CDR3 covers 15 residues. V lost 4 bases, J lost 4 bases, and 8 bases stayed unmatched. From germline, CDR1 is SGHRS and CDR2 YFSETQ. Written as DNA, the CDR3 is TGCGCCAGCAGCCCTGGGACAGTTCCTTACAATGAGCAGTTCTTC. Translation gives CASSPGTVPYNEQFF.

The CDR3 region is CASRDWGTPVSGNTIYF. The DNA for the CDR3 is TGTGCCAGTAGAGATTGGGGGACACCCGTCTCTGGAAACACCATATATTTT. The V gene is TRBV19, the J gene TRBJ1-3, with D possibly being TRBD1 (6 bases). Trimming pared 6 bases from V and 0 bases from J, leaving 18 bases between. Germline CDR1 reads LNHDA; CDR2 reads SQIVND (reference sequence). The CDR3 extends over 17 amino acids.

The chain combines TRBV6-4 with TRBJ2-1, with 16 nucleotides matching TRBD2. Germline-derived CDR1 and CDR2 are MRHNA and SNTAGT. V lost 1 base, J lost 5 bases, and 8 bases stayed unmatched. The CDR3 covers 19 residues. CDR3 DNA: TGTGCCAGCAGTGACTGGGGACTAGCGGGAGGGAAGATTAACAATGAGCAGTTCTTC. Encoded protein: CASSDWGLAGGKINNEQFF.

This chain links TRBV18 with TRBJ1-1; D unresolved. The CDR3 consists of 13 residues. Trimming cost V 2 bases and J 5 bases, with 9 bases left between them. From germline, CDR1 is KGHSH and CDR2 LQKENI. The CDR3 DNA follows: TGTGCCAGCTCACCAGGGGTGAGTACTGAAGCTTTCTTT. Translating gives CASSPGVSTEAFF.

V and J are TRBV5-1 and TRBJ1-1; 9 bases are shared with TRBD1. The germline CDR1 and CDR2 sequences are SGHRS and YFSETQ. The CDR3 extends over 15 amino acids. The V gene end was trimmed by 1 base and the J gene end by 0 bases; junction bases not matched to a gene: 1. The CDR3 region is CASSLWTGVNTEAFF. CDR3 coding DNA: TGCGCCAGCAGCTTGTGGACAGGGGTGAACACTGAAGCTTTCTTT.

V usage is TRBV28 and J usage is TRBJ2-5; D is possibly TRBD2 (6 bases). With the DNA end fitting TRBJ2-7 better, the J assignment may be wrong. Germline values: CDR1 MDHEN, CDR2 SYDVKM. This CDR3 region has 14 residues. The CDR3 region is CASSLRDLLYEQYF. The CDR3 coding sequence is TGTGCCAGCAGTTTGCGGGATCTCCTATACGAGCAGTACTTC.

The rearrangement uses TRBV5-5 and TRBJ1-2, with D possibly TRBD1 on 5 matching bases. With 5 bases removed from V and 2 bases from J, the gap between germline ends came to 22 bases. Germline V gene data show CDR1 as SGHKS and CDR2 as YYEKEE (reference sequence). The CDR3 totals 17 residues. CDR3 DNA sequence: TGTGCCAGCAGGCCTAAAGTGGGACTTGACATAAACTATGGCTACACCTTC. Translation gives CASRPKVGLDINYGYTF.

This clone was observed a handful of times. The V call is TRBV11-2, the J call TRBJ1-1, with D uncertain. The V and J ends lost 5 bases and 0 bases respectively, with 7 bases between them. The CDR3 runs to 13 residues. Germline V gene lookup returns CDR1 SGHAT and CDR2 FQNNGV. As DNA, the CDR3 is TGTGCCAGCAGCCGACTGCTGAACACTGAAGCTTTCTTT. Translated, it gives CASSRLLNTEAFF.

The chain is built from TRBV5-5 and TRBJ1-5, with 7 bases that match TRBD1. This CDR3 is built from 14 residues. Per germline, CDR1 SGHKS and CDR2 YYEKEE (reference sequence). V trimming: 2 bases; J trimming: 4 bases; junction bases outside the gene matches: 3. The CDR3 here is CASSFRDRNQPQHF. CDR3 bases: TGTGCCAGCAGCTTCCGGGACAGAAATCAGCCCCAGCATTTT.

This chain joins TRBV7-6 and TRBJ2-5; 13 nucleotides match TRBD2. Per germline, CDR1 SGHVS and CDR2 FNYEAQ. The CDR3 contains 19 residues. Trimming removed 5 bases from V and 5 bases from J; junction bases left unmatched: 17. Written as DNA, the CDR3 is TGTGCCAGCAGCCCCTCCCCCCCGACTAGCGGGGGGCCAGCGGAGACCCAGTACTTC. It codes for CASSPSPPTSGGPAETQYF.

This clone was seen just once. J is TRBJ1-5 and V is TRBV6-5, with unresolved D. Trimming removed 5 bases from V and 0 bases from J, with 8 bases in between. The CDR3 loop spans 14 amino acids. CDR1 is MNHEY and CDR2 is SVGAGI in the germline V gene. The CDR3 DNA sequence: TGTGCCAGCAGTGAGGTCTATAGCAATCAGCCCCAGCATTTT. This sequence encodes CASSEVYSNQPQHF.

The V and J genes are TRBV7-8 and TRBJ1-3; 9 bases are a match to TRBD1. The germline V gene encodes CDR1 SGHVS and CDR2 FQNEAQ. The CDR3 is 15 amino acids. Losses at the gene ends were 6 bases for V and 2 bases for J; bases not matched to a gene: 5. For the CDR3, the DNA is TGTGCCAGCAGTGGTCGACAGGGGGCTGGAAACACCATATATTTT. This translates into CASSGRQGAGNTIYF.

The chain recombines TRBV18 with TRBJ1-1; D perhaps matches TRBD1 (5 bases). The CDR3 runs 13 residues. CDR1 and CDR2 (germline): KGHSH, LQKENI. The V and J ends lost 6 bases and 3 bases respectively, with 11 bases between them. The CDR3 DNA reads TGTGCCAGCTCGGGAGGGACGCACACTGAAGCTTTCTTT. This translates into CASSGGTHTEAFF.

The V call is TRBV5-5, the J call TRBJ1-2, with D possibly being TRBD1 (6 bases). The CDR3 loop spans 15 amino acids. Germline CDR1 is SGHKS and CDR2 is YYEKEE (reference sequence). V lost 2 bases to trimming and J lost 3 bases, with 14 bases between them. The CDR3 DNA follows: TGTGCCAGCAGCTTCGGGGCAGGGGCCTACTATGGCTACACCTTC. It codes for CASSFGAGAYYGYTF.

V is TRBV1 and J is TRBJ2-3; the listed D gene, TRBD2, was not tested against the DNA. TRBV1 is a recognized pseudogene. The CDR3 consists of 16 residues. For the CDR3, the DNA is TGCACCAGCAGCCCGACTAGCGGGAGAAGCACAGATACGCAGTATTTT. Its translation is CTSSPTSGRSTDTQYF.

The gene calls are TRBV6-5 and TRBJ1-6; the match to TRBD1 covers 7 bases. From germline, CDR1 is MNHEY and CDR2 SVGAGI. V lost 3 bases, J lost 13 bases, and 12 bases stayed unmatched. The CDR3 is 15 residues long. The CDR3 spells CASSYLTGDAVPLHF. The CDR3 bases are TGTGCCAGCAGTTATTTAACAGGGGACGCGGTTCCCCTCCACTTT.

V gene TRBV4-1 combines with J gene TRBJ1-5; possibly TRBD1 for D (6 bases). The CDR3 loop spans 17 amino acids. Trimming left V 2 bases short and J 1 base short, with 15 bases between. CDR1 and CDR2 (germline): MGHRA, YSYEKL. CDR3 region: CASSQWGRQGSNQPQHF. The CDR3 bases are TGCGCCAGCAGCCAATGGGGGCGCCAGGGAAGCAATCAGCCCCAGCATTTT.

The V and J genes are TRBV5-1 and TRBJ1-3, with D possibly being TRBD1 (6 bases). Germline V gene data show CDR1 as SGHRS and CDR2 as YFSETQ. Trimming left V 3 bases short and J 4 bases short, with 17 bases between. This CDR3 is 16 amino acids long. As DNA, the CDR3 is TGCGCCAGCAGCTCAGGACAGTCAACCGCCGGAAACACCATATATTTT. Amino acids: CASSSGQSTAGNTIYF.

The chain is built from TRBV19 and TRBJ1-4, with D unclear. CDR3 length: 15 residues. CDR1 is LNHDA, CDR2 SQIVND, per germline (reference sequence). V dropped 5 bases and J dropped 5 bases, with 15 bases sitting between them. CDR3 amino acids: CASSERQSPNEKLFF. DNA for the CDR3: TGTGCCAGTAGTGAGAGACAAAGCCCAAATGAAAAACTGTTTTTT. Together with reference TRBV19 and TRBJ1-4, the CDR3 gives the full variable domain: DGGITQSPKYLFRKEGQNVTLSCEQNLNHDAMYWYRQDPGQGLRLIYYSQIVNDFQKGDIAEGYSVSREKKESFPLTVTSAQKNPTAFYLCASSERQSPNEKLFFGSGTQLSVL.